This TCR beta chain was documented in a study of beta chain features in type 1 diabetes. Study-level results: People with Type 1 diabetes carried modestly yet significantly shorter TCRB CDR3s in all four CD4+ subsets. Within the patient group, naive, central memory and Treg TCRB repertoires appeared more similar to each other than within healthy donors.

The CDR3 is made up of 14 amino acids. Looked up from germline, CDR1 is SGHAT and CDR2 is FQNNGV. Trimming took off 4 bases at V and 8 bases at J, with 16 bases between the two ends. Comment on this clone: The antigen remains unidentified.

The isolated RNA, all of it, was reverse transcribed, so expressed TCRB transcripts were what got sequenced. Deep immunoSEQ sequencing covered naive, central memory and regulatory T cell samples. Assay: immunoSEQ multiplex PCR; the TCRdb copy retains only in-frame clones and omits some. The sample records about 740,000 clones, about an eighth being singletons. The rearrangement joins TRBV11-2 to TRBJ2-3; possibly TRBD2 for D (6 bases). What was sequenced was naive CD4+ T cells from blood. This TCR was recovered from a man between 18 and 29 years old with type 1 diabetes. The CDR3 coding sequence is TGTGCCAGCAGCTCTCCCCGGAGGGACGGTACGCAGTATTTT. It encodes CASSSPRRDGTQYF.